This T cell receptor beta chain was sequenced in a study of blood T cell repertoires in COVID-19. Recovery among Cohort 3 donors was established by two negative PCRs, clearance, or symptom resolution. Sequencing used immunoSEQ multiplex PCR; TCRdb keeps in-frame clones, though not all of them. The table includes almost 250,000 clones, more than 75% detected once. The germline CDR1 and CDR2 sequences are LGHDT and YNNKEL (reference sequence). Trimming took 4 bases from V and 7 from J; bases not matched to a gene: 7. The CDR3 loop spans 15 amino acids. The V gene is TRBV3-1 (or the pseudogene TRBV3-2), the J gene TRBJ2-1; 10 bases map to TRBD2. Sequenced sample: PBMCs or T cells enriched from blood (not recorded which). The TCR sequence derives from a woman between 50 and 59 years old who had recovered from COVID-19. CDR3 in DNA: TGTGCCAGCAGCCTTCAACTAGCGGGAAGGAATGAGCAGTTCTTC. Its translation: CASSLQLAGRNEQFF.